This T cell receptor (beta chain) was identified in a study of blood T cell repertoires in COVID-19. Background on the study: PBMCs, B-cell-depleted T cells, or T cells were the source of the cDNA or gDNA that made up the material.

The method was immunoSEQ multiplex PCR; TCRdb's version includes in-frame clones alone and lacks a portion of them. The data contain about 270,000 clones, 80% to 95% of them singletons. This CDR3 is 16 amino acids long. In germline, CDR1 is MDHEN, CDR2 SYDVKM. The ends lost 6 bases at V and 3 bases at J; junction bases unmatched: 11. This rearrangement joins TRBV28 to TRBJ1-1; 9 bases agree with TRBD1. This TCR derives from a man aged 35-49 years who had been exposed to COVID-19. The sample consisted of PBMCs or T cells enriched from blood (not recorded which). The CDR3 region has the DNA TGTGCCAGCAGCTACAGAACAGGGGGCCTATACACTGAAGCTTTCTTT. Its translation is CASSYRTGGLYTEAFF.